This T cell receptor (beta chain) derives from a study of blood T cell repertoires in COVID-19. Study information: Material from acute and convalescent COVID-19 was sourced from the United States, Italy and Spain. The cDNA or gDNA used as material had been derived from T cells, B-cell-depleted T cells, or PBMCs.

This clone was counted a single time. Per the authors' pipeline: Amplification of reference gene primers was used by the study to estimate nucleated cell counts. Sequencing used immunoSEQ multiplex PCR; TCRdb keeps in-frame clones, though not all of them. The D gene and trimming were derived from the DNA, and the V and J assignments and clone size from that table. The table includes under 300,000 clones, about 85% detected once. The CDR3 is 17 amino acids. The germline gives CDR1 SGHDN, CDR2 FVKESK. V shed 0 bases and J shed 3 bases, with 15 bases lying between them. This chain links TRBV14 with TRBJ2-1, with a tentative D call TRBD2 (6 bases). This TCR was recovered from a woman between 55 and 75 years old with active or convalescent COVID-19. The sequenced sample was peripheral blood. The CDR3 DNA reads TGTGCCAGCAGCCAAGATACCCTAGCGAAGATCTACAATGAGCAGTTCTTC. It codes for CASSQDTLAKIYNEQFF. Full variable domain (missing parts from reference TRBV14 and TRBJ2-1): EAGVTQFPSHSVIEKGQTVTLRCDPISGHDNLYWYRRVMGKEIKFLLHFVKESKQDESGMPNNRFLAERTGGTYSTLKVQPAELEDSGVYFCASSQDTLAKIYNEQFFGPGTRLTVL.